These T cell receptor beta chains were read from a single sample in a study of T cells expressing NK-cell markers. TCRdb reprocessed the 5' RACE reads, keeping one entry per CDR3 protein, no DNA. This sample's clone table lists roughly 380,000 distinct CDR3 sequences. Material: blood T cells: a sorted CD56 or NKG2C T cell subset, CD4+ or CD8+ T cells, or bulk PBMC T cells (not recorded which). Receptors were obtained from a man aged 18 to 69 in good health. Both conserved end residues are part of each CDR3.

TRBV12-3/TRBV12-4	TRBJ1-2	CASSLDKRTYGYTF
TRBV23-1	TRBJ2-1	CASMRQGSLFSYNEQFF
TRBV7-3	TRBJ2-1	CASSPGTGDNEQFF
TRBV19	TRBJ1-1	CASSIGRGNTEAFF
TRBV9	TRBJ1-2	CASSAQTGGAYGYTF
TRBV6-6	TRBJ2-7	CASSRDISEQYF
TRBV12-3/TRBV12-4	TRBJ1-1	CATQSLQGAGDTEAFF
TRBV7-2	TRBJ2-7	CASSVQGSRLSEQYF
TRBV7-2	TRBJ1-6	CASRHGTENSPLHF
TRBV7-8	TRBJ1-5	CASSLGRQAGRDNQPQHF
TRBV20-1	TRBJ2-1	CGASGLRYNEQFF
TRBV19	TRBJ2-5	CASSIAWAQETQYF
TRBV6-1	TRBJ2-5	CASIPNEGPHRETQYF
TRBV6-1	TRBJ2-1	CASSQWTSGGRNYNEQFF
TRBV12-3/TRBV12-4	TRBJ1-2	CASRPPEGYYTF
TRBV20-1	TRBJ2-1	CSARGRGGPKNEQFF
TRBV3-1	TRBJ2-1	CASSQDGTAYNEQFF
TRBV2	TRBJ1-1	CASSSDRNTEAFF
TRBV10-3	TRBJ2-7	CAISEAGTGGVEQYF
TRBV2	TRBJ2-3	CASSGIRSTDTQYF
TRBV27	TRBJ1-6	CASSLSLRSPLHF
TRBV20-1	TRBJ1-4	CSVDRDNEKLFF
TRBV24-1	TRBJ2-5	CATSDFSGGAETQYF
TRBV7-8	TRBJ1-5	CASSSLDRGNQPQHF
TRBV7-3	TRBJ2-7	CASSEGFGYEQYF
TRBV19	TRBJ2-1	CASRNRVSSYNEQFF
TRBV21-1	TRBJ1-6	CASSKVSGRVSYNSPLHF
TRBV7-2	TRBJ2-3	CASSNRGLTQGDTQYF
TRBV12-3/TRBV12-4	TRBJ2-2	CASSLAREGTGELFF
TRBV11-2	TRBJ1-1	CASSLATEAFF
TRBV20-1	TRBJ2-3	CSALLGKGRDTQYF
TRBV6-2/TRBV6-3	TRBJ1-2	CASTNPGQRFYGYTF
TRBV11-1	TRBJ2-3	CASSLPRADRISTDTQYF
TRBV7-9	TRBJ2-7	CASSARWGESYEQYF
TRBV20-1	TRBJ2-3	CSASRGASMGTQYF
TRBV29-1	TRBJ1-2	CSAAYTDWLGSDGYTF
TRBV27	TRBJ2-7	CASSATGDIYYYEQYF
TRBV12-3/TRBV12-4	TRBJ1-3	CASSLAAGSGNTIYF
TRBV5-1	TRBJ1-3	CASSLQGWGSGNTIYF
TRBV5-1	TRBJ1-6	CASSLISGTGDSPLHF
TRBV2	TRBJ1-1	CASRLWMNTEAFF
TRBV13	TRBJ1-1	CASSPPYLRNTEAFF
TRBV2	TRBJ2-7	CASSDLQGGHYEQYF
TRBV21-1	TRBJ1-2	CASSKGQGLGPNYGYTF
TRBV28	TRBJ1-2	CASSSAGTGTLNYGYTF
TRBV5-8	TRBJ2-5	CASSFVVGETQYF
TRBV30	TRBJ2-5	CAWTTPGTGVRETQYF
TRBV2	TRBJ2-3	CASQRDRGIADTQYF
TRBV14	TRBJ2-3	CASSQDVRGGPRTDTQYF
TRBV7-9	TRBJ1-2	CASSRQLLEYGYTF
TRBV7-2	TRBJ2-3	CASSLYGDTQYF
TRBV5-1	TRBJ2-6	CASSLTGQGANVLTF
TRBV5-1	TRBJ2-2	CASSLRDSLISNTGELFF
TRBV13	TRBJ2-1	CASSHETSGLLDNEQFF
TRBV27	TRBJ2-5	CASSPFFEGQVGTQYF
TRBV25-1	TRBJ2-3	CASRKMLSTDTQYF
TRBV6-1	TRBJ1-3	CASSPRTVSGNTIYF